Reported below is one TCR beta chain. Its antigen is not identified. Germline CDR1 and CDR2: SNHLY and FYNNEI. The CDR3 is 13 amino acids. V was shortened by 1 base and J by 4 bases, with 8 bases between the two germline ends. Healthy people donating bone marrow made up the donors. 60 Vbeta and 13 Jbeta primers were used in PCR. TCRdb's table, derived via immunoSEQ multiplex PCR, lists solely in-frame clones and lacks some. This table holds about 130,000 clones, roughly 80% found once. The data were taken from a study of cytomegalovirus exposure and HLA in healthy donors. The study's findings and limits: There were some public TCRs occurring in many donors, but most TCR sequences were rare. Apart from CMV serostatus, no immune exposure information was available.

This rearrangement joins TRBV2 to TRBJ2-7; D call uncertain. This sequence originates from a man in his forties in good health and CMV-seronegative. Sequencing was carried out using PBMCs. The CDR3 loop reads CASSEEQTYEQYF. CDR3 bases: TGTGCCAGCAGTGAAGAACAAACATACGAGCAGTACTTC.